Presented here are 24 T cell receptor beta chains from one specimen sequenced in a study of blood T cell repertoires in COVID-19. Profiled with immunoSEQ multiplex PCR; TCRdb holds only in-frame clones, not every one. The profile shows over 130,000 clones, 60% to 80% of them singletons. Material: PBMCs or T cells enriched from blood (not recorded which). Source of these receptors: a woman aged 50 to 60 who had recovered from COVID-19.

This sequence joins TRBV19 and TRBJ1-1, with D perhaps TRBD1 (5 bases). The CDR3 sequence is 15 residues long. The germline V and J ends were trimmed by 7 bases and 3 bases, with 18 bases remaining between them. Looked up from germline, CDR1 is LNHDA and CDR2 is SQIVND (reference sequence). The CDR3 loop reads CASKGDEGGDTEAFF. The DNA of the CDR3 is TGTGCCAGTAAAGGGGACGAAGGAGGGGACACTGAAGCTTTCTTT.

This chain uses TRBV2 with TRBJ1-1; D unclear. The CDR3 runs to 12 residues. Germline V gene lookup returns CDR1 SNHLY and CDR2 FYNNEI. V was trimmed by 9 bases and J by 1 base, leaving 9 bases between them. The DNA for the CDR3 is TGTGCCAGTGGCCCAGGGAACACTGAAGCTTTCTTT. This encodes CASGPGNTEAFF.

The table lists this clone with a few counts. The genes are TRBV4-2 and TRBJ1-3, with unresolved D. CDR1 and CDR2 (germline): LGHNA, YNFKEQ. V lost 4 bases and J 0 bases, leaving 10 bases between the germline ends. The CDR3 covers 15 residues. The DNA of the CDR3 is TGTGCCAGCAGCCTCCACATTGCCTCTGGAAACACCATATATTTT. Translation: CASSLHIASGNTIYF.

This chain connects TRBV5-1 to TRBJ1-6; maybe TRBD1 (5 bases). The CDR3 totals 15 residues. Germline loops: CDR1 SGHRS, CDR2 YFSETQ. Trimming removed 5 bases from V and 4 bases from J, with 13 bases in between. CDR3 nucleotide sequence: TGCGCCAGCAGGGCGACAGCGTTTTATAATTCACCCCTCCACTTT. Its translation: CASRATAFYNSPLHF.

This chain connects TRBV7-6 to TRBJ2-7, with 10 bases lining up with TRBD2. Germline assignment: CDR1 SGHVS and CDR2 FNYEAQ. This CDR3 spans 16 amino acids. V trimming: 0 bases; J trimming: 5 bases; junction bases outside the gene matches: 7. For the CDR3, the DNA is TGTGCCAGCAGCTTAGCGCGGCTAGCGGGGGCCGACGAGCAGTACTTC. The encoded protein is CASSLARLAGADEQYF.

This chain joins TRBV3-1 (or the pseudogene TRBV3-2) and TRBJ1-1; 8 nucleotides line up with TRBD1. Looked up from germline, CDR1 is LGHDT and CDR2 is YNNKEL (reference sequence). J lost 3 bases, V lost 0 bases, and 6 bases had no gene match. The CDR3 consists of 16 residues. CDR3 sequence: CASSQESGGADTEAFF. In DNA, the CDR3 is TGTGCCAGCAGCCAAGAATCAGGGGGCGCGGACACTGAAGCTTTCTTT.

In this sample, this clone turned up a few times. The chain links TRBV27 to TRBJ2-7; possibly TRBD1 for D (6 bases). The V gene's germline CDR1 is MNHEY and CDR2 SMNVEV (reference sequence). The CDR3 is made up of 14 amino acids. V gave up 0 bases and J gave up 2 bases, with 8 bases separating them. The CDR3 nucleotides read TGTGCCAGCAGTTTATCGGACAGACCCTACGAGCAGTACTTC. Its translation: CASSLSDRPYEQYF.

This chain uses TRBV10-3 with TRBJ2-7; D perhaps matches TRBD2 (7 bases). The CDR3 consists of 15 residues. The V and J ends lost 2 bases and 6 bases respectively, with 17 bases between them. The V gene's germline CDR1 is ENHRY and CDR2 SYGVKD. The CDR3 DNA is TGTGCCATCAGTGAGGAGGGAGGGGGGAGGACCGAGCAGTACTTC. Amino acid sequence: CAISEEGGGRTEQYF.

The rearrangement joins TRBV7-9 to TRBJ1-6; D gene ambiguous. V lost 3 bases and J lost 7, with 7 bases in between. Germline V CDR1 and CDR2: SEHNR, FQNEAQ (reference sequence). The CDR3 extends over 13 amino acids. As DNA, the CDR3 is TGTGCCAGCAGCTTTGGTCTAAATTCACCCCTCCACTTT. Translation: CASSFGLNSPLHF.

V is TRBV18 and J is TRBJ1-3, with no clear D. The CDR3 is 15 residues long. V was clipped by 2 bases and J by 0 bases, with 8 bases between them. CDR1 and CDR2 (germline): KGHSH, LQKENI. In nucleotides, the CDR3 is TGTGCCAGCTCACCATACGTAGTCTCTGGAAACACCATATATTTT. Protein sequence: CASSPYVVSGNTIYF. The variable domain in full, with the rest retrieved from reference TRBV18 and TRBJ1-3, is NAGVMQNPRHLVRRRGQEARLRCSPMKGHSHVYWYRQLPEEGLKFMVYLQKENIIDESGMPKERFSAEFPKEGPSILRIQQVVRGDSAAYFCASSPYVVSGNTIYFGEGSWLTVV.

The CDR3 here is CASSPLQGAYNEQFF. The CDR3 nucleotides read TGTGCCAGCTCACCACTCCAGGGGGCCTACAATGAGCAGTTCTTC. The chain combines TRBV18 with TRBJ2-1, with 7 nucleotides matching TRBD1. This CDR3 is built from 15 residues. The germline CDR1 and CDR2 sequences are KGHSH and LQKENI. Losses at the gene ends were 1 base for V and 2 bases for J; bases not matched to a gene: 2.

This clone was picked up one time. This chain connects TRBV30 to TRBJ2-1; maybe TRBD2 (6 bases). The ends were cut back, 3 bases at V and 8 bases at J, with 14 bases in the middle. Germline V lookup: CDR1 GTSNPN, CDR2 SVGIG (reference sequence). The CDR3 contains 13 residues. The CDR3 DNA is TGTGCCTGGAGAGGGGACTCTTGGGATGAGCAGTTCTTC. It yields the protein CAWRGDSWDEQFF. Full variable domain (outside the CDR3, taken from reference TRBV30 and TRBJ2-1): SQTIHQWPATLVQPVGSPLSLECTVEGTSNPNLYWYRQAAGRGLQLLFYSVGIGQISSEVPQNLSASRPQDRQFILSSKKLLLSDSGFYLCAWRGDSWDEQFFGPGTRLTVL.

The V and J genes are TRBV4-1 and TRBJ1-1; no firm D call. The CDR3 is made up of 18 amino acids. Germline V lookup: CDR1 MGHRA, CDR2 YSYEKL. Trimming pared 2 bases from V and 3 bases from J, leaving 22 bases between. The CDR3 nucleotides read TGCGCCAGCAGCCAACCTCTTCCGCCGGGATTTCGCCACACTGAAGCTTTCTTT. This codes for CASSQPLPPGFRHTEAFF.

The CDR3 here is CASSSNSVYSNQPQHF. CDR3 bases: TGTGCCAGCAGTTCGAACTCGGTGTATAGCAATCAGCCCCAGCATTTT. The chain links TRBV28 to TRBJ1-5; D not certain. The CDR3 is 16 amino acids. Trimming pared 4 bases from V and 0 bases from J, leaving 13 bases between. The V gene's germline CDR1 is MDHEN and CDR2 SYDVKM.

The rearrangement links TRBV10-1 to TRBJ2-1; 8 bases are a match to TRBD1. The germline V gene encodes CDR1 WNHNN and CDR2 SYGVQD (reference sequence). Unmatched junction bases numbered 12, after V lost 5 bases and J lost 9 bases. This CDR3 has 15 amino acids. This CDR3 reads CASSSGGIPGGEQFF. The CDR3 bases are TGCGCCAGCAGTTCAGGGGGCATCCCTGGCGGTGAGCAGTTCTTC.

J is TRBJ1-2 and V is TRBV7-2; a possible D gene is TRBD1 (5 bases). The CDR3 has 14 amino acids. Per the germline V gene, CDR1 is SGHTA and CDR2 is FQGNSA. Trimming cost V 5 bases and J 2 bases, with 12 bases left between them. As DNA, the CDR3 is TGTGCCAGCAGCGCGGGAGGGGTGAACTATGGCTACACCTTC. It is translated as CASSAGGVNYGYTF. The full variable domain, in which reference TRBV7-2 and TRBJ1-2 provide the parts outside the CDR3, is GAGVSQSPSNKVTEKGKDVELRCDPISGHTALYWYRQSLGQGLEFLIYFQGNSAPDKSGLPSDRFSAERTGGSVSTLTIQRTQQEDSAVYLCASSAGGVNYGYTFGSGTRLTVV.

The chain is built from TRBV28 and TRBJ2-3; 8 bases are shared with TRBD2. Germline V gene lookup returns CDR1 MDHEN and CDR2 SYDVKM. The CDR3 consists of 16 residues. V lost 2 bases and J lost 1; bases outside the gene matches: 5. Here the CDR3 DNA reads TGTGCCAGCAGTTTAGAGCGGGAGCCCGGCACAGATACGCAGTATTTT. Translated, it gives CASSLEREPGTDTQYF.

This clone appeared a single time. The CDR3 DNA is TGTGCCATCAGTGTTCTTAGCGGGAGTAGGGATACGCAGTATTTT. This codes for CAISVLSGSRDTQYF. The chain recombines TRBV10-3 with TRBJ2-3, with 9 bases that match TRBD2. CDR3 size: 15 residues. V trimming: 4 bases; J trimming: 6 bases; junction bases outside the gene matches: 8. Germline assignment: CDR1 ENHRY and CDR2 SYGVKD.

This chain joins TRBV7-3 and TRBJ2-2, with D possibly TRBD2 on 5 matching bases. V lost 1 base to trimming and J lost 6 bases, with 12 bases between them. In germline, CDR1 is SGHTA, CDR2 FQGTGA. This CDR3 has 15 amino acids. CDR3 loop: CASSLSGGWSGELFF. The CDR3 DNA reads TGTGCCAGCAGCTTAAGTGGAGGATGGTCCGGGGAGCTGTTTTTT.

V gene TRBV2 combines with J gene TRBJ1-1; maybe TRBD1 (6 bases). This CDR3 region has 13 residues. Germline V gene lookup returns CDR1 SNHLY and CDR2 FYNNEI. Between the trimmed V and J ends, which lost 5 bases and 4 bases, there was a span of 11 bases. The CDR3 loop reads CASSPTGITEAFF. CDR3 coding DNA: TGTGCCAGCAGTCCTACAGGGATCACTGAAGCTTTCTTT.

This rearrangement joins TRBV3-1 (or the pseudogene TRBV3-2) to TRBJ2-7; the match to TRBD1 covers 7 bases. V was clipped by 0 bases and J by 6 bases; unmatched bases: 8. The CDR3 extends over 15 amino acids. CDR1 LGHDT and CDR2 YNNKEL come from the germline V gene (reference sequence). The CDR3 nucleotides are TGTGCCAGCAGCCAAGATGCGAGGGGGCCAAGCGAGCAGTACTTC. Translated: CASSQDARGPSEQYF.

J is TRBJ1-3 and V is TRBV7-6; 7 bases map to TRBD1. There are 15 residues in the CDR3. Germline V gene lookup returns CDR1 SGHVS and CDR2 FNYEAQ. V shed 6 bases and J 4 bases; nucleotides not matched to a gene: 9. The CDR3 DNA reads as TGTGCCAGCAGTTCTACAGGGGCCTCGGGAAACACCATATATTTT. Protein: CASSSTGASGNTIYF.

The chain joins TRBV3-1 (or the pseudogene TRBV3-2) to TRBJ1-3; tentative D call: TRBD1 (6 bases). The V end lost 4 bases, the J end lost 0 bases, and 7 bases lay between the germline ends. CDR1 LGHDT and CDR2 YNNKEL come from the germline V gene (reference sequence). The CDR3 covers 14 residues. CDR3 in DNA: TGTGCCAGCAGCCGGGACAACTCTGGAAACACCATATATTTT. Translating it yields CASSRDNSGNTIYF.

This chain connects TRBV7-8 to TRBJ1-5; 9 bases are shared with TRBD1. Trimming cost V 6 bases and J 5 bases; bases outside gene matches: 2. Germline V gives CDR1 SGHVS, CDR2 FQNEAQ. The CDR3 loop spans 13 amino acids. The CDR3 sequence is CASSTGGDQPQHF. The DNA for the CDR3 is TGTGCCAGCAGTACAGGGGGCGATCAGCCCCAGCATTTT.